Given below is one T cell receptor (beta chain) in context. From blood CD8+ and CD4+ T cells, TCR beta sequences were generated. RNA, at roughly 0.45 to 1 ug, was reverse transcribed with random hexamers. A multiplex approach, immunoSEQ multiplex PCR, amplified TCR beta CDR3 across 54 Vbeta and 13 Jbeta. Each CDR3 protein gets one entry after TCRdb re-called the immunoSEQ multiplex PCR reads with MiXCR. The data hold tens of thousands of distinct CDR3 sequences, with approximately 96% observed a single time. The data belong to a study of CD8 T cells in Susac syndrome. Turning to the study itself: When blood was drawn, the patients with Susac syndrome were therapy-naive, on corticosteroids, or on intravenous immunoglobulin alone.

This CDR3 contains 11 residues. V dropped 5 bases and J dropped 2 bases, with 3 bases sitting between them. The chain uses TRBV12-3 or TRBV12-4 and TRBJ1-2; D unresolved. This TCR derives from a human donor with Susac syndrome. Sequenced: CD8+ T cells from PBMCs. The CDR3 DNA is TGTGCCAGCAGTCCGAACTATGGCTACACCTTC. Translated, it gives CASSPNYGYTF.